Below, 19 T cell receptor beta chains from the same sample are listed, as sequenced in a study of human T cells and chemical hapten exposure. TCRdb re-derived calls from the RACE reads in MiXCR, one entry per CDR3 protein. The data show 180,000 or so distinct CDR3 sequences, with 30% seen just once and roughly 3% held by the top ten. Time point given: pre-sensitization, week 0. Treatment described: therapeutic diphenylcyclopropenone sensitization with weekly scalp DPC. The source material was whole blood, sampled in connection with sensitization to the hapten diphenylcyclopropenone (DPC). These receptors were obtained from a woman aged 25 to 39 with alopecia areata. Some clones in this sample may be carry-over from other donors' samples.

The chain carries TRBV25-1 and TRBJ1-1; perhaps TRBD1 as D (6 bases). Germline CDR1 is MGHDK and CDR2 is SYGVNS. The V end was cut by 6 bases, the J end by 4 bases, with 24 bases between. CDR3 length: 17 residues. The CDR3: CASRTYGGGDRSTEAFF. The CDR3 DNA is TGTGCCAGCAGGACTTACGGGGGCGGTGATCGATCCACTGAAGCTTTCTTT.

This clonotype turned up a few times. The chain couples TRBV7-9 to TRBJ1-6, with 9 bases aligning to TRBD1. V shed 2 bases and J 9 bases; nucleotides not matched to a gene: 5. The CDR3 has 15 amino acids. Looked up from germline, CDR1 is SEHNR and CDR2 is FQNEAQ (reference sequence). DNA of the CDR3: TGTGCCAGCAGCTTACGGGGGACAGGGAGTTCACCCCTCCACTTT. Protein product: CASSLRGTGSSPLHF.

The CDR3 sequence: CASSPNPQETQYF. The CDR3 DNA reads as TGTGCCAGCAGCCCAAATCCTCAAGAGACCCAGTACTTC. This chain joins TRBV11-3 and TRBJ2-5; D is undetermined. V gave up 5 bases and J gave up 2 bases, with 9 bases separating them. This CDR3 contains 13 residues. Germline CDR1 reads SGHNT; CDR2 reads YENEEA.

The chain employs TRBV20-1 and TRBJ2-4, with D tentatively TRBD2 (7 bases). From germline, CDR1 is DFQATT and CDR2 SNEGSKA (reference sequence). The V and J ends lost 6 bases and 2 bases respectively, with 20 bases between them. The CDR3 has 16 residues. CDR3 amino acids: CSATTVAGATKNIQYF. In nucleotides, the CDR3 is TGCAGTGCCACTACGGTTGCGGGGGCTACCAAAAACATTCAGTACTTC.

The chain is built from TRBV7-9 and TRBJ1-5; 9 bases agree with TRBD1. Trimming took 3 bases from V and 2 from J; bases not matched to a gene: 5. Germline CDR1 is SEHNR and CDR2 is FQNEAQ (reference sequence). This CDR3 is 16 amino acids long. The CDR3 here is CASSLGQGLRNQPQHF. CDR3 nucleotide sequence: TGTGCCAGCAGCTTGGGACAGGGATTGCGCAATCAGCCCCAGCATTTT.

This clonotype has only a few counts. The chain employs TRBV4-1 and TRBJ2-3, with 12 bases that match TRBD2. V shed 2 bases and J 5 bases; nucleotides not matched to a gene: 2. Germline loops: CDR1 MGHRA, CDR2 YSYEKL. The CDR3 extends over 15 amino acids. The CDR3 spells CASSQLAGGVDTQYF. CDR3 sequence (DNA): TGCGCCAGCAGCCAACTAGCGGGAGGGGTAGATACGCAGTATTTT.

This chain links TRBV20-1 with TRBJ2-2; tentatively, D is TRBD2 (6 bases). V was clipped by 3 bases and J by 6 bases, with 11 bases between them. The CDR3 spans 13 residues. Germline V gene sequence: CDR1 DFQATT, CDR2 SNEGSKA (reference sequence). The chain's CDR3 is CSARSAGPGELFF. For the CDR3, the DNA is TGCAGTGCTAGGAGTGCGGGACCCGGGGAGCTGTTTTTT.

The rearrangement uses TRBV5-5 and TRBJ2-3; the D is unclear. The germline CDR1 and CDR2 sequences are SGHKS and YYEKEE (reference sequence). Deletions cut 5 bases from V and 2 bases from J, with 15 bases between. There are 15 residues in the CDR3. CDR3 DNA: TGTGCCAGCAGAATACCCGGGTTCTACACAGATACGCAGTATTTT. It translates to CASRIPGFYTDTQYF.

This chain links TRBV7-3 with TRBJ2-1; 13 bases match TRBD2. After removal of 5 bases from V and 8 bases from J, the junction contained 9 bases not matched to a gene. This CDR3 is built from 16 residues. Germline CDR1 reads SGHTA; CDR2 reads FQGTGA. CDR3 protein: CASSPLGLAGADEQFF. The DNA for the CDR3 is TGTGCCAGCAGCCCCCTAGGACTAGCGGGGGCCGATGAGCAGTTCTTC.

This sequence joins TRBV6-5 and TRBJ1-5; 10 positions match TRBD1. The CDR3 sequence is 15 residues long. Trimming at V came to 7 bases and at J to 4 bases, leaving 7 bases not matched to a gene. The germline V gene encodes CDR1 MNHEY and CDR2 SVGAGI. CDR3 DNA sequence: TGTGCCAGCAACCCGACAGGGGGCGGAAATCAGCCCCAGCATTTT. Its protein product is CASNPTGGGNQPQHF.

The V call is TRBV28, the J call TRBJ2-1, with D possibly TRBD1 on 6 matching bases. Trimming cost V 6 bases and J 2 bases, with 14 bases left between them. Germline lookup yields CDR1 MDHEN and CDR2 SYDVKM. This CDR3 spans 15 amino acids. The CDR3 loop is CASSPRGLPYNEQFF. In DNA form, the CDR3 reads TGTGCCAGCAGCCCCAGGGGTCTGCCCTACAATGAGCAGTTCTTC.

The rearrangement joins TRBV14 to TRBJ2-2; D gene unclear. This CDR3 spans 14 amino acids. Between the trimmed V and J ends, which lost 8 bases and 1 base, there was a span of 11 bases. Germline V gene lookup returns CDR1 SGHDN and CDR2 FVKESK. CDR3 DNA: TGTGCCAGCCCAATCGCCGGGAACACCGGGGAGCTGTTTTTT. The encoded protein is CASPIAGNTGELFF. The full variable domain, rest sourced from reference TRBV14 and TRBJ2-2, is EAGVTQFPSHSVIEKGQTVTLRCDPISGHDNLYWYRRVMGKEIKFLLHFVKESKQDESGMPNNRFLAERTGGTYSTLKVQPAELEDSGVYFCASPIAGNTGELFFGEGSRLTVL.

This clonotype occurred many times. The chain uses TRBV5-4 and TRBJ2-3; possible D gene TRBD1, 5 bases. Per the germline V gene, CDR1 is SGHNT and CDR2 is YYREEE (reference sequence). V lost 6 bases to trimming and J lost 3 bases, with 11 bases between them. This CDR3 has 13 amino acids. The DNA for the CDR3 is TGTGCCAGCAACCAAGGGGCAACAGATACGCAGTATTTT. As protein: CASNQGATDTQYF.

The chain has TRBV7-2 and TRBJ2-3, with 9 bases that match TRBD2. Germline lookup yields CDR1 SGHTA and CDR2 FQGNSA. CDR3 length: 16 amino acids. V was pared by 1 base and J by 6 bases, with 8 bases of the junction left unmatched. The CDR3 sequence: CASSLVAGGQMDTQYF. As DNA, the CDR3 is TGTGCCAGCAGCTTAGTCGCGGGGGGGCAAATGGATACGCAGTATTTT.

The table lists this clonotype with a few counts. This rearrangement joins TRBV6-1 to TRBJ2-3; 12 bases are a match to TRBD2. The CDR3 has 15 residues. The J segment lost 4 bases and the V segment lost 9 bases, leaving 8 bases of the junction unmatched. In germline, CDR1 is MNHNS, CDR2 SASEGT. The CDR3 nucleotides read TGTGCCAGTAGCACTCTAGCGGGGGGGTCAGATACGCAGTATTTT. Residues: CASSTLAGGSDTQYF.

This clonotype has more than one count but fewer than ten. The chain joins TRBV9 to TRBJ2-1; D is unresolved. Trimming shortened V by 3 bases and J by 2 bases, and 9 bases separated the two germline ends. The V gene's germline CDR1 is SGDLS and CDR2 YYNGEE. The CDR3 sequence is 14 residues long. Here the CDR3 reads CASSADTPYNEQFF. For the CDR3, the DNA is TGTGCCAGCAGCGCCGACACTCCCTACAATGAGCAGTTCTTC.

J is TRBJ2-2 and V is TRBV7-2; D uncertain. The V gene lost 5 bases and the J gene lost 5 bases, with 15 bases spanning the gap. The CDR3 has 15 amino acids. From germline, CDR1 is SGHTA and CDR2 FQGNSA. CDR3 bases: TGTGCCAGCAGCCACCCCCCACCCTGGACCGGGGAGCTGTTTTTT. Residues: CASSHPPPWTGELFF.

Here the CDR3 DNA reads TGTGCCAGCAGGGAGCGGGGGGGAAGCACAGATACGCAGTATTTT. This encodes CASRERGGSTDTQYF. The rearrangement uses TRBV28 and TRBJ2-3, with TRBD2 matching 10 bases. There are 15 residues in the CDR3. J gave up 0 bases and V 6 bases, and 3 bases lay outside the gene matches. Germline assignment: CDR1 MDHEN and CDR2 SYDVKM.

This clonotype was detected only a few times. V usage is TRBV29-1 and J usage is TRBJ2-1, with D possibly matching TRBD1 (7 bases). The germline V and J ends were trimmed by 7 bases and 0 bases, with 13 bases remaining between them. This CDR3 region has 14 residues. Germline V lookup: CDR1 SQVTM, CDR2 ANQGSEA. The DNA of the CDR3 is TGCAGCGCTCAGGGGGGCCGCTCCTACAATGAGCAGTTCTTC. This codes for CSAQGGRSYNEQFF.